The source of this T cell receptor beta chain is a study of regulatory T cells in long-lasting Graves disease. Study-level findings and limits: Persistent Graves' patients showed less TCR diversity than newly diagnosed patients showed. New patients shared 750 to 1,000 public clonotypes, and persistent patients shared more, with about 2,500.

This CDR3 region has 15 residues. Germline V lookup: CDR1 SGHAT, CDR2 FQNNGV. Building of the TCR beta libraries involved iRepertoire HTBI primers and Arm-PCR of CDR3 regions. Via MiXCR, TCRdb re-called the multiplex PCR reads, giving one row per CDR3 protein. Of 350,000 to 500,000 distinct CDR3 sequences in the sample, around 15% were seen once. This clonotype was seen only once. Its antigen is currently unknown. A clone one base away is much larger, so this may be a read error. Documented time point: newly diagnosed GD, antithyroid drugs for less than 3 months. TCR sequences were obtained from RNA taken from PBMCs. The same data also contributed to another study, on T cells in Graves' hyperthyroidism and ophthalmopathy. That work adds: Any patient presenting with uncontrolled infection, other autoimmune disease, pregnancy or lactation was left out.

The V call is TRBV11-2, the J call TRBJ1-6; 9 bases agree with TRBD1. The TCR was taken from a woman under 40 with Graves disease. This material consisted of peripheral blood mononuclear cells (PBMCs), taken at new diagnosis, from a patient treated with antithyroid drugs. In nucleotides, the CDR3 is TGTGCCGGCAGTGCGGGACAGGGCTATAATTCACCCCTCCACTTT. It codes for CAGSAGQGYNSPLHF.